Listed below are T cell receptor beta chains from one sample, sequenced in a study of T cells after somatic rescue of genetic block. Using immunoSEQ multiplex PCR, the repertoire was profiled, and TCRdb retains in-frame clones only, with some absent. The repertoire consists of about 67,000 clones, with about 90% occurring once and the leading ten covering around 3%. The specimen sequenced was peripheral blood mononuclear cells (PBMCs). These receptors originate from a middle-aged man. Both conserved end residues are part of each CDR3.

>.|TRBV10-1
CASSAGTSYEQYF
>TRBJ1-1|TRBV19
CASSPWGQNTEAFF
>TRBJ1-6|TRBV19
CASSMGQGNNSPLHF
>TRBJ2-1|TRBV19
CASQAGVSYNEQFF
>TRBJ2-2|TRBV19
CASSIGDRVETGELFF
>TRBJ1-1|TRBV27
CASSLRTGDTEAFF
>TRBJ1-1|TRBV2
CASTDQGLNTEAFF
>TRBJ1-3|TRBV6-5
CASSYGGGGGNTIYF
>TRBJ1-3|TRBV2
CASKEAGGGNTIYF
>TRBJ1-4|TRBV6-1
CASSEGRGLNEKLFF
>TRBJ2-7|TRBV10-3
CAINDGTASYEQYF
>TRBJ2-2|TRBV5-4
CASSSSGGTGELFF
>TRBJ2-3|TRBV4-1
CASSQEWVAGGPRDTQYF
>TRBJ2-2|TRBV9
CASSAETGWELFF
>TRBJ2-5|TRBV4-3
CASSQGWGLAVRQVTQYF
>TRBJ1-3|TRBV10-3
CAISTTGASSGNTIYF
>TRBJ2-3|TRBV6-1
CASSEQGGAADTQYF
>TRBJ2-2|TRBV5-3
CASSFNNGELFF
>TRBJ1-5|TRBV5-6
CASSFSTGSNQLQHF
>TRBJ2-1|TRBV25-1
CASRSATGGVQDNEQFF
>TRBJ2-5|TRBV5-4
CASSSTSGTDQETQYF
>TRBJ2-1|TRBV18
CASSPPGREYYNEQFF
>TRBJ2-7|TRBV28
CASSSGPNYAQYF
>TRBJ1-3|TRBV4-2
CASSQVAGGTANLNSGNTIYF
>TRBJ2-3|TRBV6-1
CASSEAHAGTGRGNTQYF
>TRBJ1-1|TRBV6-1
CASSEYAGGAFF
>TRBJ2-7|TRBV19
CASSMAGPRIYEQYF
>TRBJ1-2|TRBV2
CASGGQGGYGYTF
>TRBJ2-1|TRBV7-2
CASSHNRGYNEQFF
>TRBJ2-1|TRBV7-9
CASSPTWTGIHEQFF
>TRBJ2-5|TRBV27
CASSRASGGAGSETQYF
>TRBJ1-2|TRBV11-2
CASSLVRAGDYGYTF
>TRBJ1-1|TRBV7-3
CASSLDDSTEAFF
>TRBJ1-1|TRBV2
CASSWGQGRGTEAFF
>TRBJ1-2|TRBV5-6
CASSQGVSYGYTF
>TRBJ1-6|TRBV11-1
CASSLVNYSPLHF
>TRBJ1-2|TRBV5-1
CASSPTDRVVGYTF
>TRBJ2-7|TRBV5-6
CASSLAPGLAGPSSYEQYF
>TRBJ2-2|TRBV7-2
CASSLAAPNTGELFF
>TRBJ2-7|TRBV10-3
CAIRGEDYEQYF
>TRBJ1-6|TRBV6-1
CASRRTENSPLHF
>TRBJ2-2|TRBV2
CASRYTGFNTGELFF
>TRBJ2-5|TRBV28
CASSLPRTGIPQETQYF
>TRBJ2-6|TRBV5-1
CASSLGQNSGANVLTF
>TRBJ2-1|TRBV4-2
CASSPPPGGNEQFF
>TRBJ2-5|TRBV11-2
CASSLWLAEETQYF